This TCR beta chain was recovered during a study of cytomegalovirus exposure and HLA in healthy donors. As for the study in general: In an early release, HLA-typed donors contributed about 79 million unique TCR sequences.

V was shortened by 0 bases and J by 2 bases, with 12 bases between the two germline ends. The CDR3 has 17 amino acids. Germline V gene sequence: CDR1 SGDLS, CDR2 YYNGEE. Study-wide results and caveats: Other equally common chains were less clonally expanded than HLA-associated TCR beta chains, a later analysis showed. As was reported, the classifier diagnosed cytomegalovirus status with high specificity and sensitivity.

Comment on this clone: As yet, its antigen is unknown.

PCR used 60 Vbeta primers and 13 Jbeta primers. The assay was immunoSEQ multiplex PCR, and TCRdb's table has in-frame clones only and misses some. The table has more than 95,000 clones, about 78% seen once. Sequenced input: PBMCs. The chain employs TRBV9 and TRBJ2-6, with D possibly being TRBD2 (6 bases). The receptor was derived from a female donor in good health and CMV-seronegative. This CDR3 is CASSVVAGPAGANVLTF. The CDR3 DNA reads TGTGCCAGCAGCGTAGTGGCGGGGCCCGCTGGGGCCAACGTCCTGACTTTC.